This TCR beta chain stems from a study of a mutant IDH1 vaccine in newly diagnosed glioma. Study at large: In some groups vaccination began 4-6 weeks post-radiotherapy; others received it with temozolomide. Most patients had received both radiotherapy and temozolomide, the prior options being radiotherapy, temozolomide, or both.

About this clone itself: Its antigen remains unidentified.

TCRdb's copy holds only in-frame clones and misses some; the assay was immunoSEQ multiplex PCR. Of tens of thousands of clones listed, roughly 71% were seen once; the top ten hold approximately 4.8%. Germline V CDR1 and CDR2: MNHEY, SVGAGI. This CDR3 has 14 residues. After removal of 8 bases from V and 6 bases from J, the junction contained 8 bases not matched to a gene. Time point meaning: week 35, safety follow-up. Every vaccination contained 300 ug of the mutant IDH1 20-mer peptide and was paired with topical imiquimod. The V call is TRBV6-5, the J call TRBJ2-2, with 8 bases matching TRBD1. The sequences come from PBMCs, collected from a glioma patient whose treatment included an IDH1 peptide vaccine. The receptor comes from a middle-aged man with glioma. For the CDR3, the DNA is TGTGCCAGCTTCGCCAGGGGGCTTGCCGGGGAGCTGTTTTTT. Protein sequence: CASFARGLAGELFF.